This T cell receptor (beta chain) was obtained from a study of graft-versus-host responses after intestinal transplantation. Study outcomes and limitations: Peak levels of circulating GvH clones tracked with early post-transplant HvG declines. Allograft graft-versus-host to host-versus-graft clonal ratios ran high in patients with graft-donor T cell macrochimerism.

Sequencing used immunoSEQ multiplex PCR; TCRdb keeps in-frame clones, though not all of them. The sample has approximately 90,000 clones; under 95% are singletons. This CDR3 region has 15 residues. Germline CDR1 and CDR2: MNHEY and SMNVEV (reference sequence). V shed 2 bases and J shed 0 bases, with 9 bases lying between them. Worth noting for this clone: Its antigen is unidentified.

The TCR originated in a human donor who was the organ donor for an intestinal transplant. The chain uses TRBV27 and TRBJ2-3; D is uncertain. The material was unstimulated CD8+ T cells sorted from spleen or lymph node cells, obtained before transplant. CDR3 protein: CASSLTVTSTDTQYF. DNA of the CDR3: TGTGCCAGCAGTTTAACGGTTACTAGCACAGATACGCAGTATTTT.